This TCR beta chain was profiled in a study of shared clonotypes between healthy human individuals. Study summary: Researchers drew samples from two women and a few men aged 18 to 49. Regarding the study as a whole: The naive CD4 repertoires of several donors were compared, and about 5% of clonotypes were shared.

Note on this clone: Its cognate antigen is unknown.

The germline V and J ends were trimmed by 1 base and 5 bases, with 9 bases remaining between them. CDR1 and CDR2 from the germline V gene are LNHNV and YYDKDF (reference sequence). The CDR3 runs to 14 residues. Clones were read by immunoSEQ multiplex PCR, and TCRdb kept only the in-frame ones, dropping some. The sample comprises 2 million to 2.5 million clones, about 92% of which are singletons, and about 1.5% rests with the top ten. CD45RO-negative cells were positively selected for CCR7, leaving out terminally differentiated effector memory CD45RA+ cells. Study donors comprised healthy, HIV-negative adults devoid of recent acute infection or vaccination. The donor cohort consisted entirely of Caucasian adults residing in Nashville, Tennessee.

The chain uses TRBV15 and TRBJ2-1, with D perhaps TRBD1 or TRBD2 (5 bases each). Sequenced sample: naive CD8+ T cells from PBMCs. This clonotype was sampled from a man younger than 30 in good health. Some clones in this sample may be carry-over from other donors' samples. DNA for the CDR3: TGTGCCACCAGCAGAGTGGGGGAGAACAATGAGCAGTTCTTC. Amino acid sequence: CATSRVGENNEQFF.